A single sample gave rise to the 18 T cell receptor beta chains below, sequenced in a study of radiotherapy plus CTLA-4 blockade in lung cancer. Repertoires were generated with immunoSEQ multiplex PCR, while TCRdb's copy carries only in-frame clones and drops some. Among some 100,000 clones, 78% were seen once, and the ten largest hold approximately 5%. The sequencing used peripheral blood, collected from a patient treated with radiotherapy plus ipilimumab. The receptors derive from a human donor with non-small cell lung cancer who had a partial response to radiotherapy plus ipilimumab.

DNA for the CDR3: TGTGCCAGCAGTTTATTTCGCAGAAACACTGAAGCTTTCTTT. This encodes CASSLFRRNTEAFF. The chain joins TRBV28 to TRBJ1-1; no definite D call. With 1 base removed from V and 2 bases from J, the gap between germline ends came to 8 bases. The CDR3 covers 14 residues. Germline CDR1 and CDR2: MDHEN and SYDVKM.

The gene calls are TRBV5-5 and TRBJ1-1, with TRBD1 as a possible D gene (6 bases). The germline V and J ends were trimmed by 4 bases and 8 bases, with 21 bases remaining between them. The CDR3 spans 15 residues. The germline V gene encodes CDR1 SGHKS and CDR2 YYEKEE (reference sequence). The CDR3 loop is CASSRGPGTTVEAFF. The CDR3 DNA follows: TGTGCCAGCAGCCGAGGGCCAGGGACAACAGTAGAAGCTTTCTTT. Variable domain in full (rest from reference TRBV5-5 and TRBJ1-1): DAGVTQSPTHLIKTRGQQVTLRCSPISGHKSVSWYQQVLGQGPQFIFQYYEKEERGRGNFPDRFSARQFPNYSSELNVNALLLGDSALYLCASSRGPGTTVEAFFGQGTRLTVV.

V usage is TRBV11-2 and J usage is TRBJ2-1; D is possibly TRBD2 (5 bases). Germline V lookup: CDR1 SGHAT, CDR2 FQNNGV. V lost 5 bases and J 10 bases, leaving 15 bases between the germline ends. The CDR3 has 13 amino acids. For the CDR3, the DNA is TGTGCCAGCAGCCATCTCCCGGGAACGGAGCAGTTCTTC. Encoded protein: CASSHLPGTEQFF.

The V call is TRBV11-1, the J call TRBJ2-4; TRBD1 aligns across 7 bases. This CDR3 has 15 residues. Trimming took 2 bases from V and 6 from J; bases not matched to a gene: 7. Germline CDR1 SGHAT, CDR2 FQDESV (reference sequence). The chain's CDR3 is CASSLYLDRLNIQYF. CDR3 DNA sequence: TGTGCCAGCAGCTTATATCTGGACAGGCTAAACATTCAGTACTTC.

The chain uses TRBV19 and TRBJ2-7; tentative D call: TRBD2 (5 bases). Per the germline V gene, CDR1 is LNHDA and CDR2 is SQIVND (reference sequence). The CDR3 runs to 15 residues. V was clipped by 9 bases and J by 4 bases, with 22 bases between them. This CDR3 reads CASKTKSGVDYEQYF. Written as DNA, the CDR3 is TGTGCCAGCAAAACGAAATCCGGGGTGGATTACGAGCAGTACTTC. The full variable domain, rest sourced from reference TRBV19 and TRBJ2-7, is DGGITQSPKYLFRKEGQNVTLSCEQNLNHDAMYWYRQDPGQGLRLIYYSQIVNDFQKGDIAEGYSVSREKKESFPLTVTSAQKNPTAFYLCASKTKSGVDYEQYFGPGTRLTVT.

This clone showed up just once. The chain couples TRBV7-8 to TRBJ1-5; 9 nucleotides line up with TRBD1. This CDR3 has 15 residues. J was trimmed by 4 bases and V by 8 bases; bases with no gene match: 9. Germline V gene sequence: CDR1 SGHVS, CDR2 FQNEAQ. CDR3 protein: CASSLQGAFNQPQHF. The CDR3 nucleotides read TGTGCCAGCTCTCTACAGGGGGCTTTTAATCAGCCCCAGCATTTT.

The chain recombines TRBV6-4 with TRBJ2-1; TRBD1 matches at 8 bases. Germline V gene lookup returns CDR1 MRHNA and CDR2 SNTAGT. The CDR3 extends over 15 amino acids. Unmatched junction bases numbered 13, after V lost 3 bases and J lost 12 bases. The chain's CDR3 is CASSEGAGGFGAQFF. In nucleotides, the CDR3 is TGTGCCAGCAGTGAGGGAGCAGGGGGCTTCGGGGCGCAGTTCTTC.

This clone appeared a single time. The chain uses TRBV2 and TRBJ2-4; tentative D call: TRBD2 (6 bases). The CDR3 is 16 residues long. Germline V gene data show CDR1 as SNHLY and CDR2 as FYNNEI. V lost 1 base to trimming and J lost 0 bases, with 10 bases between them. The CDR3 nucleotides read TGTGCCAGCAGTGAAGGTCAGGGACTAGCCAAAAACATTCAGTACTTC. Translation gives CASSEGQGLAKNIQYF.

The chain employs TRBV18 and TRBJ2-4; D might be TRBD1 (5 bases). The CDR3 contains 17 residues. Germline V gene lookup returns CDR1 KGHSH and CDR2 LQKENI. Trimming took off 6 bases at V and 0 bases at J, with 18 bases between the two ends. In DNA form, the CDR3 reads TGTGCCAGCTCCATAAAAGGACATACCCTAGCCAAAAACATTCAGTACTTC. This sequence encodes CASSIKGHTLAKNIQYF.

CDR3 in amino acids: CASSLNLGQGSSDTQYF. The CDR3 nucleotides are TGTGCCAGCAGCTTAAATCTCGGACAGGGGAGCTCAGATACGCAGTATTTT. The chain couples TRBV7-9 to TRBJ2-3; TRBD1 matches 9 bases. Germline-derived CDR1 and CDR2 are SEHNR and FQNEAQ (reference sequence). The V segment lost 2 bases and the J segment 4 bases; nucleotides outside the gene matches: 10. There are 17 residues in the CDR3. Full variable domain (remainder filled in from reference TRBV7-9 and TRBJ2-3): DTGVSQNPRHKITKRGQNVTFRCDPISEHNRLYWYRQTLGQGPEFLTYFQNEAQLEKSRLLSDRFSAERPKGSFSTLEIQRTEQGDSAMYLCASSLNLGQGSSDTQYFGPGTRLTVL.

This clone was counted a single time. The chain couples TRBV7-9 to TRBJ2-1; D might be TRBD2 (5 bases). The CDR3 covers 15 residues. Germline V gene sequence: CDR1 SEHNR, CDR2 FQNEAQ (reference sequence). V was clipped by 3 bases and J by 0 bases, with 9 bases between them. Here the CDR3 reads CASSFPGSSYNEQFF. CDR3 nucleotide sequence: TGTGCCAGCAGCTTTCCGGGGAGCTCCTACAATGAGCAGTTCTTC.

This chain links TRBV21-1 with TRBJ2-7; the DNA was not used to check the table's D call, TRBD1. TRBV21-1 is reported as a pseudogene. This CDR3 is built from 16 residues. The CDR3 region has the DNA TGTGCCAGCACCCCAAGCGACAGGGGGAGCTCCTACGAGCAGTACTTC. Translating it yields CASTPSDRGSSYEQYF.

The V and J genes are TRBV6-1 and TRBJ1-1; a weak D match, TRBD1 (5 bases). Germline V CDR1 and CDR2: MNHNS, SASEGT. This CDR3 region has 14 residues. V lost 6 bases and J 4 bases, leaving 15 bases between the germline ends. The CDR3 DNA is TGTGCCAGCAGCAACAGGTATGGGGCCACTGAAGCTTTCTTT. Translated, it gives CASSNRYGATEAFF.

The CDR3: CASSLETGRAFF. The DNA of the CDR3 is TGTGCCAGCAGCTTAGAGACAGGGAGGGCTTTCTTT. The J gene is TRBJ1-1, the V gene TRBV7-2; 7 nucleotides align to TRBD1. CDR3 length: 12 residues. The J segment lost 11 bases and the V segment lost 1 base, leaving 4 bases of the junction unmatched. Germline-derived CDR1 and CDR2 are SGHTA and FQGNSA.

The chain joins TRBV29-1 to TRBJ1-1, with 8 bases that match TRBD1. This CDR3 has 13 residues. The trim removed 2 bases at V and 4 bases at J, leaving 3 bases unmatched. In germline, CDR1 is SQVTM, CDR2 ANQGSEA. In DNA form, the CDR3 reads TGCAGCGTTGAATTAGGGACAGGCACTGAAGCTTTCTTT. Its translation: CSVELGTGTEAFF.

The J gene is TRBJ1-2, the V gene TRBV18; D is unclear. Germline V gene sequence: CDR1 KGHSH, CDR2 LQKENI. The V gene lost 2 bases and the J gene lost 2 bases, with 6 bases spanning the gap. The CDR3 is made up of 13 amino acids. Here the CDR3 DNA reads TGTGCCAGCTCACCAGCACAAAACTATGGCTACACCTTC. Its protein is CASSPAQNYGYTF.

The chain recombines TRBV30 with TRBJ1-1; TRBD1 might be the D (6 bases). The V end lost 3 bases, the J end lost 2 bases, and 13 bases lay between the germline ends. The CDR3 length is 14 residues. Germline V gene sequence: CDR1 GTSNPN, CDR2 SVGIG (reference sequence). CDR3 sequence: CAWRRWGPNTEAFF. CDR3 nucleotides: TGTGCCTGGAGGAGGTGGGGGCCAAACACTGAAGCTTTCTTT.

V gene TRBV5-4 combines with J gene TRBJ2-5; D ambiguous. Germline CDR1 reads SGHNT; CDR2 reads YYREEE (reference sequence). The CDR3 sequence is 14 residues long. V dropped 0 bases and J dropped 5 bases, with 11 bases sitting between them. The CDR3 sequence is CASSLGARDETQYF. The CDR3 DNA reads as TGTGCCAGCAGCTTGGGGGCCAGAGACGAGACCCAGTACTTC.